This T cell receptor beta chain was captured in a study of shared clonotypes between healthy human individuals. At the level of the study: CD4 naive cells filled three plates per donor, CD4 memory three, CD8 naive two and CD8 memory one.

Between the trimmed V and J ends, which lost 3 bases and 8 bases, there was a span of 7 bases. CDR3 length equals 11 residues. Germline assignment: CDR1 WSHSY and CDR2 SAAADI. As handled by the study authors: In the immunoSEQ data, sequences were junction-only and lacked quality scores, so filtering differed. TCRdb keeps only in-frame clones here, not all; method: immunoSEQ multiplex PCR. For V, J and clone size, that table is used; D and trimming come from the DNA. The sample contains millions of clones, about 92% of which appear only once. Notes on this clone: What it binds is unknown.

Regarding the study as a whole: Measured sharing among donors was expected to vary with sequencing depth.

Naive CD8 cells were CD45RO-negative, positively selected for CCR7, excluding terminally differentiated effector memory CD45RA+ cells. All of the donors resided in Nashville, Tennessee, and each was a Caucasian adult. The sample was naive CD8+ T cells from PBMCs. The V gene is TRBV10-2, the J gene TRBJ1-2; D is perhaps TRBD1 (6 bases). This sequence was found in a man younger than 35 in good health. Some clones in this sample may be carry-over from other donors' samples. The CDR3 DNA reads as TGCGCCAGCAGTGATGGGGGCGGCTACACCTTC. Its translation is CASSDGGGYTF.